These 14 T cell receptor beta chains were sequenced from one sample in a study of shared clonotypes between healthy human individuals. Generated by immunoSEQ multiplex PCR, the TCRdb table keeps only in-frame clones and is missing some. The sample carries about 640,000 clones, around 72% recorded once. Sample: memory CD4+ T cells sorted from blood. Subset described: CD45RA-negative fraction. The origin of the receptors is a woman in her 30s in good health.

This chain uses TRBV2 with TRBJ2-2; D call uncertain. CDR3 length: 14 residues. Trimming stripped 4 bases from V and 2 bases from J, with 8 bases between. Germline lookup yields CDR1 SNHLY and CDR2 FYNNEI. As DNA, the CDR3 is TGTGCCAGCAGTGGTGACTTAAACACCGGGGAGCTGTTTTTT. The encoded protein is CASSGDLNTGELFF.

This clone was seen more than once but under ten times. The chain uses TRBV30 and TRBJ2-1; TRBD2 matches 14 bases. The CDR3 totals 14 residues. Germline CDR1 and CDR2: GTSNPN and SVGIG (reference sequence). The ends lost 5 bases at V and 3 bases at J; junction bases unmatched: 0. The CDR3 nucleotides read TGTGCCTGGGGGACTAGCGGGGGCTACAATGAGCAGTTCTTC. It specifies CAWGTSGGYNEQFF.

This chain links TRBV2 with TRBJ2-7, with 11 bases that match TRBD1. The germline CDR1 and CDR2 sequences are SNHLY and FYNNEI. Losses at the gene ends were 8 bases for V and 7 bases for J; bases not matched to a gene: 10. The CDR3 is 14 amino acids. CDR3 bases: TGTGCCAGCTCGGATGGACAGGGGGCTCGGGAGCAGTACTTC. It encodes CASSDGQGAREQYF.

The table lists this clone with a count of one. The chain has TRBV11-2 and TRBJ2-7, with no clear D. This CDR3 spans 13 amino acids. Trimming cost V 4 bases and J 2 bases, with 9 bases left between them. Germline V gene lookup returns CDR1 SGHAT and CDR2 FQNNGV. Written as DNA, the CDR3 is TGTGCCAGCAGCTCGAGAGAAACCTACGAGCAGTACTTC. It encodes CASSSRETYEQYF.

The chain links TRBV18 to TRBJ2-3; 7 positions match TRBD1. V lost 6 bases to trimming and J lost 1 base; unmatched junction nucleotides: 4. From germline, CDR1 is KGHSH and CDR2 LQKENI. The CDR3 contains 14 residues. In DNA, the CDR3 is TGTGCCAGCTCCGACAGGGATGGCACAGATACGCAGTATTTT. As protein: CASSDRDGTDTQYF.

The chain uses TRBV19 and TRBJ1-5; D uncertain. Germline lookup yields CDR1 LNHDA and CDR2 SQIVND (reference sequence). The CDR3 is 16 amino acids. Trimming left V 7 bases short and J 7 bases short, with 23 bases between. CDR3 DNA sequence: TGTGCCAGTACCATTCTTTGGACCGCGAATAAGCAGCCCCAGCATTTT. Amino acid sequence: CASTILWTANKQPQHF.

The chain employs TRBV6-5 and TRBJ2-1; tentatively, D is TRBD1 or TRBD2 (5 bases each). V lost 5 bases and J lost 7, with 15 bases in between. CDR1 is MNHEY and CDR2 is SVGAGI in the germline V gene. The CDR3 is 14 amino acids. In nucleotides, the CDR3 is TGTGCCAGCAGTACGCACAGGCCGGGGAATGAGCAGTTCTTC. It specifies CASSTHRPGNEQFF.

In its sample, this clone was seen a few times. The chain joins TRBV4-1 to TRBJ1-4; 8 nucleotides line up with TRBD1. The CDR3 consists of 16 residues. Losses at the gene ends were 3 bases for V and 8 bases for J; bases not matched to a gene: 11. Germline loops: CDR1 MGHRA, CDR2 YSYEKL. The CDR3: CASSQGTDRVGEKLFF. The CDR3 bases are TGCGCCAGCAGCCAGGGGACGGACAGGGTAGGGGAAAAACTGTTTTTT.

V and J are TRBV5-1 and TRBJ2-7; tentative D call: TRBD1 (6 bases). This CDR3 spans 13 amino acids. The V and J ends lost 7 bases and 5 bases respectively, with 16 bases between them. CDR1 SGHRS and CDR2 YFSETQ come from the germline V gene. The CDR3 DNA follows: TGCGCCAGCGGGGACGGACAGCCCCACGAGCAGTACTTC. Its translation is CASGDGQPHEQYF.

This chain connects TRBV18 to TRBJ1-1; D is possibly TRBD1 (5 bases). Germline CDR1 and CDR2: KGHSH and LQKENI. This CDR3 region has 16 residues. Trimming removed 1 base from V and 1 base from J, with 13 bases in between. Here the CDR3 DNA reads TGTGCCAGCTCACCACTTGGAGCAGGGCCGAACACTGAAGCTTTCTTT. This translates into CASSPLGAGPNTEAFF.

Points on this clone: A far larger clone is only one base removed, so a read error is likely. The same CDR3 arises from other DNA sequences in this sample as well. The V gene is TRBV7-2, the J gene TRBJ1-1; perhaps TRBD1 as D (5 bases). Trimming stripped 2 bases from V and 1 base from J, with 8 bases between. This CDR3 region has 14 residues. The V gene's germline CDR1 is SGHTA and CDR2 FQGNSA. CDR3 sequence reads: CASSLQGGNTEAFF. The CDR3 bases are TGTGCCAGCAGCTTACAGGGAGGGAACACTGAAGCTTTCTTT. Together with reference TRBV7-2 and TRBJ1-1, the CDR3 gives the full variable domain: GAGVSQSPSNKVTEKGKDVELRCDPISGHTALYWYRQSLGQGLEFLIYFQGNSAPDKSGLPSDRFSAERTGGSVSTLTIQRTQQEDSAVYLCASSLQGGNTEAFFGQGTRLTVV.

The rearrangement joins TRBV5-1 to TRBJ2-7, with TRBD2 matching 8 bases. V shed 5 bases and J 4 bases; nucleotides not matched to a gene: 14. In germline, CDR1 is SGHRS, CDR2 YFSETQ. CDR3 length: 16 amino acids. This chain's CDR3 is CASRPGLVGRAYEQYF. The CDR3 DNA sequence: TGCGCCAGCAGGCCGGGACTAGTAGGAAGGGCATACGAGCAGTACTTC.

The chain carries TRBV19 and TRBJ1-5; weak D call: TRBD1 (5 bases). Trimming removed 8 bases at V and 5 bases at J, with 13 bases between. Germline V CDR1 and CDR2: LNHDA, SQIVND (reference sequence). The CDR3 has 13 residues. CDR3 amino acids: CASQGPPHQPQHF. CDR3 nucleotides: TGTGCCAGTCAGGGACCGCCCCATCAGCCCCAGCATTTT.

This chain joins TRBV7-8 and TRBJ2-2; 12 nucleotides match TRBD2. This CDR3 is 18 amino acids long. V shed 6 bases and J 4 bases; nucleotides not matched to a gene: 12. Germline loops: CDR1 SGHVS, CDR2 FQNEAQ. The DNA for the CDR3 is TGTGCCAGCAGTATCAGGCCCCCGACTAGCGGGGGCACCGGGGAGCTGTTTTTT. This encodes CASSIRPPTSGGTGELFF.